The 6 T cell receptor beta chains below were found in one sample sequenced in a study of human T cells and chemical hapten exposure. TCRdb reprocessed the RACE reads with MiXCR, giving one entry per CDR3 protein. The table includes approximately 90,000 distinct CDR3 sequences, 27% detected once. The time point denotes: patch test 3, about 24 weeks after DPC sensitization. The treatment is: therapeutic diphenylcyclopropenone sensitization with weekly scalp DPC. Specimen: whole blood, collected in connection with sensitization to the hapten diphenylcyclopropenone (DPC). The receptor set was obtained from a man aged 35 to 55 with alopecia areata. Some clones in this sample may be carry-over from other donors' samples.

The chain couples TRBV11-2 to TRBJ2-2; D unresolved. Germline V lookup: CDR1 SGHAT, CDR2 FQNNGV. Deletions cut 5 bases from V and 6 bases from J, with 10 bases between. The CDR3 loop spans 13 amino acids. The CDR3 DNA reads TGTGCCAGCAGCCCGCTCATGGCCGGGGAGCTGTTTTTT. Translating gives CASSPLMAGELFF.

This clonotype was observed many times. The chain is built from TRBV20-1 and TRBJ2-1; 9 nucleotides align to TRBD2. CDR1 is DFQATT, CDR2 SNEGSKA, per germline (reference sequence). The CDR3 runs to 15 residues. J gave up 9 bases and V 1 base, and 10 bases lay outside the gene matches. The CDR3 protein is CSARGASGNAGEQFF. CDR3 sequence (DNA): TGCAGTGCTAGAGGCGCTAGCGGGAACGCGGGTGAGCAGTTCTTC.

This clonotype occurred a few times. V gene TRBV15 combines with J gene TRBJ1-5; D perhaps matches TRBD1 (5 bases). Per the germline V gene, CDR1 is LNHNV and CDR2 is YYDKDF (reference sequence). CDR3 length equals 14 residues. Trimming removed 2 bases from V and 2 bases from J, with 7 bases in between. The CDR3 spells CATSRTGGNQPQHF. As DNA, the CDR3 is TGTGCCACCAGCAGAACGGGGGGCAATCAGCCCCAGCATTTT.

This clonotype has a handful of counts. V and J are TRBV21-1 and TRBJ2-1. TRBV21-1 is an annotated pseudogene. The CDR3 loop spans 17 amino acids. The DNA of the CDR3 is TGTGCCAGCAGCAAAGCAGTATCAGGGAGATCCTACAATGAGCAGTTCTTC. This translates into CASSKAVSGRSYNEQFF.

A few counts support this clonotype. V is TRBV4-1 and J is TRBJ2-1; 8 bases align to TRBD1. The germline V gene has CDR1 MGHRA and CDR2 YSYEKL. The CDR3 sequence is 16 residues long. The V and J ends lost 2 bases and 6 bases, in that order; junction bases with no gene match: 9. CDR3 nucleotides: TGCGCCAGCAGCCAACTAGGACAGGGTAACGTCAATGAGCAGTTCTTC. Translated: CASSQLGQGNVNEQFF.

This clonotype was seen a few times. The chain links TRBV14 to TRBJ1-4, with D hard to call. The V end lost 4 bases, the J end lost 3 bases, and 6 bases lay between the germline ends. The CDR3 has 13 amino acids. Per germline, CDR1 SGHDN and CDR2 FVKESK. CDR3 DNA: TGTGCCAGCAGCCGTGGATCTAATGAAAAACTGTTTTTT. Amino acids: CASSRGSNEKLFF.